Below, 6 T cell receptor beta chains from the same sample are listed, as sequenced in a study of graft-versus-host responses after intestinal transplantation. Their antigen targets remain unknown. Data came from immunoSEQ multiplex PCR; TCRdb stores just in-frame clones and leaves some out. Of over 100,000 clones in the sample, more than 80% were seen once. The sample consisted of unstimulated CD4+ T cells sorted from spleen or lymph node cells, taken before transplant. The source of these receptors is a human donor who was the organ donor for an intestinal transplant.

The V call is TRBV28, the J call TRBJ2-7, with a weak D call TRBD2 (6 bases). Germline V gene lookup returns CDR1 MDHEN and CDR2 SYDVKM. The CDR3 runs to 15 residues. V was cut by 2 bases and J by 4 bases, with 15 bases left in between. CDR3 sequence (DNA): TGTGCCAGCAGTTTAACGGGAGCATTAAAGTACGAGCAGTACTTC. This sequence encodes CASSLTGALKYEQYF.

The chain uses TRBV27 and TRBJ1-1; D gene unclear. The germline V gene encodes CDR1 MNHEY and CDR2 SMNVEV (reference sequence). This CDR3 comprises 12 residues. Between the trimmed V and J ends, which lost 1 base and 4 bases, there was a span of 4 bases. The CDR3 DNA reads as TGTGCCAGCAGTTTATATTCCACTGAAGCTTTCTTT. This sequence encodes CASSLYSTEAFF.

The chain combines TRBV5-4 with TRBJ2-2; D possibly matches TRBD1 or TRBD2 (6 bases each). The V gene's germline CDR1 is SGHNT and CDR2 YYREEE (reference sequence). Trimming stripped 6 bases from V and 3 bases from J, with 21 bases between. The CDR3 has 17 amino acids. CDR3 DNA: TGTGCCAGCACGGAAGAACCGGGGGCATGGGACACCGGGGAGCTGTTTTTT. Translated: CASTEEPGAWDTGELFF.

This rearrangement joins TRBV5-5 to TRBJ1-6; no definite D call. Trimming pared 0 bases from V and 8 bases from J, leaving 12 bases between. The CDR3 contains 15 residues. In germline, CDR1 is SGHKS, CDR2 YYEKEE (reference sequence). CDR3: CASSLGPLGYSPLHF. The CDR3 nucleotides read TGTGCCAGCAGCTTGGGGCCGCTCGGTTATTCACCCCTCCACTTT.

The rearrangement links TRBV5-4 to TRBJ2-3; 10 nucleotides align to TRBD2. Losses at the gene ends were 0 bases for V and 1 base for J; bases not matched to a gene: 5. Germline values: CDR1 SGHNT, CDR2 YYREEE (reference sequence). This CDR3 is built from 17 residues. CDR3 sequence reads: CASSLEASGSRTDTQYF. DNA of the CDR3: TGTGCCAGCAGCTTGGAGGCTAGCGGGAGTCGCACAGATACGCAGTATTTT.

This clone was seen a handful of times. The chain joins TRBV6-1 to TRBJ2-7, with 8 positions matching TRBD1. The CDR3 sequence is 15 residues long. Germline trimming cut 2 bases from V and 4 bases from J; bases unmatched to any gene: 7. The germline V gene has CDR1 MNHNS and CDR2 SASEGT. CDR3 sequence (DNA): TGTGCCAGCAGTGAAACCCGGGACAGGCCGTACGAGCAGTACTTC. Amino acid sequence: CASSETRDRPYEQYF.